Each of the 15 T cell receptor beta chains below was sequenced from the same sample in a study of human T cells and chemical hapten exposure. Time point indicated: pre-sensitization, week 0. The treatment: therapeutic diphenylcyclopropenone sensitization with weekly scalp DPC. Using its own MiXCR run on the RACE reads, TCRdb lists one record per CDR3 protein. The sample contains 350,000 to 400,000 distinct CDR3 sequences, 5.1% of which appear only once. This specimen was whole blood, taken in connection with sensitization to the hapten diphenylcyclopropenone (DPC). The receptors come from a woman aged 45-60 years with alopecia areata. Some clones in this sample may be carry-over from other donors' samples.

The chain combines TRBV5-4 with TRBJ2-7; no clear D gene. Germline CDR1 reads SGHNT; CDR2 reads YYREEE (reference sequence). This CDR3 is 13 amino acids long. V was shortened by 0 bases and J by 5 bases, with 9 bases between the two germline ends. CDR3 protein: CASSLEGSDEQYF. CDR3 bases: TGTGCCAGCAGCTTGGAGGGTTCCGACGAGCAGTACTTC.

This clonotype was counted ten times or more. The rearrangement uses TRBV5-1 and TRBJ1-1; unclear D gene. This CDR3 spans 15 amino acids. The germline gives CDR1 SGHRS, CDR2 YFSETQ. The V end was cut by 0 bases, the J end by 4 bases, with 13 bases between. The CDR3 loop reads CASSLGPTVGTEAFF. The CDR3 region has the DNA TGCGCCAGCAGCTTGGGGCCGACCGTTGGCACTGAAGCTTTCTTT.

This clonotype was seen only a few times. This chain joins TRBV7-9 and TRBJ1-5, with a weak D call TRBD1 (5 bases). The CDR3 length is 14 residues. V lost 4 bases, J lost 1 base, and 8 bases lay in between. Germline V gene lookup returns CDR1 SEHNR and CDR2 FQNEAQ (reference sequence). The DNA of the CDR3 is TGTGCCAGCAGCTGGGGGTGGAGCAATCAGCCCCAGCATTTT. Translated: CASSWGWSNQPQHF.

The gene calls are TRBV30 and TRBJ2-7, with a tentative D call TRBD2 (6 bases). V was cut by 5 bases and J by 0 bases, with 8 bases left in between. Germline values: CDR1 GTSNPN, CDR2 SVGIG (reference sequence). The CDR3 sequence is 12 residues long. CDR3 DNA: TGTGCCTGGTCGGGGGACTCCTACGAGCAGTACTTC. Translating it yields CAWSGDSYEQYF. Using reference TRBV30 and TRBJ2-7 for the parts outside the CDR3, the full variable domain is SQTIHQWPATLVQPVGSPLSLECTVEGTSNPNLYWYRQAAGRGLQLLFYSVGIGQISSEVPQNLSASRPQDRQFILSSKKLLLSDSGFYLCAWSGDSYEQYFGPGTRLTVT.

The chain uses TRBV7-2 and TRBJ1-2; TRBD1 might be the D (5 bases). The germline V gene encodes CDR1 SGHTA and CDR2 FQGNSA. The CDR3 totals 14 residues. V was cut by 6 bases and J by 3 bases, with 14 bases left in between. The CDR3 DNA sequence: TGTGCCAGCAGGTTGGCAGGGAAGGACTATGGCTACACCTTC. This codes for CASRLAGKDYGYTF.

Only a few counts were recorded for this clonotype. The chain recombines TRBV4-1 with TRBJ1-3, with D unclear. From germline, CDR1 is MGHRA and CDR2 YSYEKL. The CDR3 spans 13 residues. V was pared by 8 bases and J by 2 bases, with 10 bases between. CDR3 protein: CASGESTGNTIYF. The CDR3 nucleotides are TGCGCCAGCGGTGAGTCAACTGGAAACACCATATATTTT.

This clonotype was seen many times. The gene calls are TRBV28 and TRBJ2-6, with D maybe TRBD1 (5 bases). V lost 2 bases and J 4 bases, leaving 9 bases between the germline ends. Looked up from germline, CDR1 is MDHEN and CDR2 is SYDVKM. The CDR3 sequence is 15 residues long. CDR3 in DNA: TGTGCCAGCAGTTTAGGGGCGGAAGGGGCCAACGTCCTGACTTTC. Translating gives CASSLGAEGANVLTF.

This clonotype was counted ten times or more. This chain uses TRBV20-1 with TRBJ2-7, with TRBD2 as a possible D gene (6 bases). The CDR3 loop spans 12 amino acids. Trimming removed 3 bases from V and 5 bases from J, with 11 bases in between. CDR1 DFQATT and CDR2 SNEGSKA come from the germline V gene (reference sequence). The CDR3 region is CSASRTGDEQYF. The CDR3 region has the DNA TGCAGTGCTAGCCGGACGGGGGACGAGCAGTACTTC.

V usage is TRBV6-1 and J usage is TRBJ1-5; 7 bases match TRBD1. This CDR3 spans 15 amino acids. Germline V lookup: CDR1 MNHNS, CDR2 SASEGT. J lost 6 bases, V lost 5 bases, and 10 bases had no gene match. Here the CDR3 DNA reads TGTGCCAGCAGTACAGACAGGGATCGGGCTCAGCCCCAGCATTTT. Amino acid sequence: CASSTDRDRAQPQHF.

This clonotype was detected ten times or more. The J gene is TRBJ1-2, the V gene TRBV12-3 or TRBV12-4; 7 positions agree with TRBD1. This CDR3 is built from 15 residues. The trim removed 6 bases at V and 2 bases at J, leaving 9 bases unmatched. DNA of the CDR3: TGTGCCAGCAGCCCCATGGGAGGGGGCAACTATGGCTACACCTTC. Translation gives CASSPMGGGNYGYTF.

This clonotype turned up a few times. The V call is TRBV13, the J call TRBJ2-7; TRBD2 matches at 14 bases. Germline-derived CDR1 and CDR2 are PRHDT and FYEKMQ (reference sequence). V lost 6 bases, J lost 5 bases, and 9 bases stayed unmatched. The CDR3 loop spans 16 amino acids. This CDR3 reads CASSFAPGLAGDEQYF. CDR3 in DNA: TGTGCCAGCAGTTTTGCGCCGGGACTAGCGGGAGACGAGCAGTACTTC.

This clonotype appeared many times. J is TRBJ2-7 and V is TRBV5-4; D remains unclear. The CDR3 totals 13 residues. Trimming pared 2 bases from V and 5 bases from J, leaving 11 bases between. In germline, CDR1 is SGHNT, CDR2 YYREEE (reference sequence). The CDR3 coding sequence is TGTGCCAGCAGCTTATCCCCGGACCACGAGCAGTACTTC. Protein product: CASSLSPDHEQYF.

This clonotype was picked up many times. V usage is TRBV6-5 and J usage is TRBJ2-3; D remains ambiguous. V lost 4 bases and J lost 3, with 8 bases in between. The CDR3 has 13 residues. Germline CDR1 MNHEY, CDR2 SVGAGI. The CDR3 spells CASSSQDTDTQYF. The CDR3 nucleotides are TGTGCCAGCAGTTCCCAAGATACAGATACGCAGTATTTT.

This clonotype was picked up many times. The rearrangement joins TRBV20-1 to TRBJ2-7; TRBD2 aligns across 7 bases. The CDR3 spans 14 residues. Germline trimming cut 5 bases from V and 6 bases from J; bases unmatched to any gene: 13. Germline CDR1 and CDR2: DFQATT and SNEGSKA (reference sequence). DNA of the CDR3: TGCAGTGCTCCTCCCTACGGAGCGGGACGCGAGCAGTACTTC. It codes for CSAPPYGAGREQYF.

This clonotype occurred a few times. The chain is built from TRBV20-1 and TRBJ1-5, with D uncertain. Germline V gene lookup returns CDR1 DFQATT and CDR2 SNEGSKA (reference sequence). V was pared by 7 bases and J by 7 bases, with 17 bases between. The CDR3 runs to 13 residues. CDR3 DNA: TGCAGTGGGAGGCGACTTGAGGGACAGCCCCAGCATTTT. Protein: CSGRRLEGQPQHF.